These 25 T cell receptor beta chains share one sample of origin, sequenced in a study of blood T cell repertoires in COVID-19. The table came from immunoSEQ multiplex PCR; TCRdb's copy has only in-frame clones and leaves some out. This sample has about 140,000 clones, with around three quarters found just once. The sequencing input was peripheral blood. The receptors derive from a man aged 55 to 70 with acute or convalescent COVID-19.

This clone was seen a handful of times. The chain carries TRBV6-6 and TRBJ1-1; no firm D call. This CDR3 spans 13 amino acids. V was clipped by 0 bases and J by 7 bases, with 9 bases between them. Germline assignment: CDR1 MNHNY and CDR2 SVGAGI (reference sequence). The CDR3 DNA reads TGTGCCAGCAGTTACTCGATGGAGGGTGAAGCTTTCTTT. This translates into CASSYSMEGEAFF.

The chain links TRBV2 to TRBJ2-3; 9 bases line up with TRBD2. Germline lookup yields CDR1 SNHLY and CDR2 FYNNEI. The CDR3 totals 13 residues. V was clipped by 8 bases and J by 6 bases; unmatched bases: 6. CDR3 amino acids: CASRGLAGDTQYF. The CDR3 DNA reads TGTGCCAGCCGGGGACTAGCTGGCGATACGCAGTATTTT.

V and J are TRBV14 and TRBJ2-7; no definite D call. CDR3 size: 15 residues. Trimming removed 0 bases at V and 3 bases at J, with 12 bases between. The germline CDR1 and CDR2 sequences are SGHDN and FVKESK. Written as DNA, the CDR3 is TGTGCCAGCAGCCAAGATTGGAGTCGTCGCTACGAGCAGTACTTC. It yields the protein CASSQDWSRRYEQYF.

V is TRBV5-1 and J is TRBJ2-1; 9 bases are shared with TRBD1. V lost 0 bases to trimming and J lost 10 bases; unmatched junction nucleotides: 8. Per germline, CDR1 SGHRS and CDR2 YFSETQ. The CDR3 has 15 amino acids. The CDR3 region is CASSLGTGAFAEQFF. The CDR3, as DNA: TGCGCCAGCAGCTTGGGGACAGGGGCGTTTGCGGAGCAGTTCTTC.

On this clone: The sample holds other DNA sequences that translate to the same CDR3. The rearrangement joins TRBV28 to TRBJ2-5; a weak D match, TRBD1 (5 bases). Germline V lookup: CDR1 MDHEN, CDR2 SYDVKM. This CDR3 has 13 residues. The V end was cut by 6 bases, the J end by 1 base, with 9 bases between. The CDR3 is CASRARVQETQYF. The CDR3 nucleotides are TGTGCCAGCAGGGCCAGGGTCCAAGAGACCCAGTACTTC.

The rearrangement uses TRBV19 and TRBJ2-1; D gene unclear. Germline-derived CDR1 and CDR2 are LNHDA and SQIVND (reference sequence). The CDR3 covers 16 residues. V lost 5 bases and J lost 0, with 14 bases in between. CDR3 sequence (DNA): TGTGCCAGTAGTCCATTGGCCGTTTACTCCTACAATGAGCAGTTCTTC. Amino acid sequence: CASSPLAVYSYNEQFF.

V is TRBV25-1 and J is TRBJ1-2; no firm D call. The CDR3 totals 14 residues. Germline assignment: CDR1 MGHDK and CDR2 SYGVNS. Trimming shortened V by 5 bases and J by 4 bases, and 14 bases separated the two germline ends. The CDR3 is CASSTPEGFYGYTF. Written as DNA, the CDR3 is TGTGCCAGCAGTACTCCGGAGGGTTTCTATGGCTACACCTTC.

This sequence joins TRBV4-1 and TRBJ2-7, with TRBD2 as a possible D gene (5 bases). Deletions cut 0 bases from V and 0 bases from J, with 9 bases between. CDR3 length equals 15 residues. Per germline, CDR1 MGHRA and CDR2 YSYEKL. CDR3 DNA sequence: TGCGCCAGCAGCCAAGATGTCGGACTCTCCTACGAGCAGTACTTC. Translating it yields CASSQDVGLSYEQYF.

The V gene is TRBV28, the J gene TRBJ1-5; 7 nucleotides agree with TRBD1. The CDR3 spans 14 residues. J lost 6 bases, V lost 6 bases, and 8 bases had no gene match. Germline V lookup: CDR1 MDHEN, CDR2 SYDVKM. The CDR3 DNA is TGTGCCAGCAGAGACATGGGACAGCTTCAGCCCCAGCATTTT. Protein: CASRDMGQLQPQHF.

The genes are TRBV3-1 (or the pseudogene TRBV3-2) and TRBJ2-7, with 8 bases matching TRBD2. The CDR3 runs to 15 residues. V shed 1 base, J shed 2 bases, and the junction held 4 bases outside the gene matches. The germline gives CDR1 LGHDT, CDR2 YNNKEL (reference sequence). The CDR3 coding sequence is TGTGCCAGCAGCCAAGTGGGTAGCGGGACCTACGAGCAGTACTTC. Protein product: CASSQVGSGTYEQYF.

The CDR3 DNA reads as TGTGCCAGCACGTCGGGACTGGAAGCCTACGAGCAGTACTTC. It encodes CASTSGLEAYEQYF. This rearrangement joins TRBV6-5 to TRBJ2-7; possible D gene TRBD2, 6 bases. CDR3 size: 14 residues. CDR1 is MNHEY and CDR2 is SVGAGI in the germline V gene. V shed 7 bases and J shed 2 bases, with 15 bases lying between them.

CDR3 bases: TGCGCCAGCAGCGGTCTAGCGGGAGGGGTAGATACGCAGTATTTT. Its protein product is CASSGLAGGVDTQYF. The chain carries TRBV5-1 and TRBJ2-3; 12 nucleotides align to TRBD2. Trimming at V came to 4 bases and at J to 5 bases, leaving 5 bases not matched to a gene. The CDR3 has 15 amino acids. From germline, CDR1 is SGHRS and CDR2 YFSETQ. Based on the CDR3 plus reference TRBV5-1 and TRBJ2-3, the full variable domain is KAGVTQTPRYLIKTRGQQVTLSCSPISGHRSVSWYQQTPGQGLQFLFEYFSETQRNKGNFPGRFSGRQFSNSRSEMNVSTLELGDSALYLCASSGLAGGVDTQYFGPGTRLTVL.

This clone was seen once. The sample holds other DNA sequences that translate to the same CDR3. V and J are TRBV19 and TRBJ1-1; D remains ambiguous. Trimming stripped 4 bases from V and 0 bases from J, with 9 bases between. Germline V gene lookup returns CDR1 LNHDA and CDR2 SQIVND (reference sequence). The CDR3 has 14 amino acids. CDR3 in amino acids: CASSRREMNTEAFF. The CDR3 nucleotides are TGTGCCAGTAGTAGGAGGGAAATGAACACTGAAGCTTTCTTT.

Comment on this clone: The junction and the germline gene differ at one end; a read error may be behind it. The CDR3 spells CASGIQGGRSPLHF. The CDR3 DNA reads TGTGCCAGTGGTATTCAGGGAGGGAGATCACCCCTCCACTTT. This chain links TRBV19 with TRBJ1-6; D might be TRBD1 (5 bases). Germline V gene lookup returns CDR1 LNHDA and CDR2 SQIVND (reference sequence). This CDR3 contains 14 residues.

This clone was counted ten times or more. The chain recombines TRBV7-9 with TRBJ1-1; TRBD1 agrees at 8 bases. Germline CDR1 is SEHNR and CDR2 is FQNEAQ (reference sequence). V was clipped by 3 bases and J by 5 bases; unmatched bases: 5. The CDR3 covers 14 residues. The CDR3 nucleotides are TGTGCCAGCAGCTTTGCAGGGGGCACAACTGAAGCTTTCTTT. This encodes CASSFAGGTTEAFF.

The table lists this clone with a few counts. This chain joins TRBV24-1 and TRBJ2-2; D may be TRBD2 (6 bases). The CDR3 extends over 14 amino acids. From germline, CDR1 is KGHDR and CDR2 SFDVKD. Trimming shortened V by 6 bases and J by 6 bases, and 13 bases separated the two germline ends. The CDR3 nucleotides read TGTGCCACCAGTCGTACTAGCATGGCCGGGGAGCTGTTTTTT. This encodes CATSRTSMAGELFF.

This chain links TRBV10-3 with TRBJ2-1, with D hard to call. The germline V gene encodes CDR1 ENHRY and CDR2 SYGVKD. This CDR3 is built from 13 residues. Trimming stripped 6 bases from V and 6 bases from J, with 12 bases between. CDR3 DNA sequence: TGTGCCATCAGATACGACTCCCCCAATGAGCAGTTCTTC. Amino acid sequence: CAIRYDSPNEQFF.

V usage is TRBV18 and J usage is TRBJ1-1, with 7 bases identical to TRBD1. The CDR3 extends over 13 amino acids. Trimming took 3 bases from V and 9 from J; bases not matched to a gene: 7. Looked up from germline, CDR1 is KGHSH and CDR2 is LQKENI. CDR3: CASSPDRDEKAFF. The CDR3 region has the DNA TGTGCCAGCTCACCCGACAGGGACGAAAAAGCTTTCTTT. The full variable domain, completed using reference TRBV18 and TRBJ1-1, is NAGVMQNPRHLVRRRGQEARLRCSPMKGHSHVYWYRQLPEEGLKFMVYLQKENIIDESGMPKERFSAEFPKEGPSILRIQQVVRGDSAAYFCASSPDRDEKAFFGQGTRLTVV.

The chain carries TRBV30 and TRBJ1-4, with D hard to call. V lost 4 bases to trimming and J lost 6 bases, with 15 bases between them. This CDR3 has 14 residues. The germline CDR1 and CDR2 sequences are GTSNPN and SVGIG (reference sequence). In nucleotides, the CDR3 is TGTGCCTGGACTCCGTTGAGGAATGATGAAAAACTGTTTTTT. Amino acid sequence: CAWTPLRNDEKLFF.

The gene calls are TRBV24-1 and TRBJ2-3, with 8 bases matching TRBD1. V shed 5 bases and J 0 bases; nucleotides not matched to a gene: 3. Per germline, CDR1 KGHDR and CDR2 SFDVKD. This CDR3 spans 15 amino acids. CDR3 region: CATSVTGGSTDTQYF. CDR3 DNA sequence: TGTGCCACCAGTGTCACAGGGGGTAGCACAGATACGCAGTATTTT.

V gene TRBV4-3 combines with J gene TRBJ2-7, with unresolved D. Trimming took 0 bases from V and 3 from J, leaving 12 bases between them. CDR3 length: 15 residues. The V gene's germline CDR1 is LGHNA and CDR2 YSLEER. CDR3 residues: CASSQDRYSSYEQYF. The DNA for the CDR3 is TGCGCCAGCAGCCAAGATAGGTACAGCAGCTACGAGCAGTACTTC.

This chain uses TRBV28 with TRBJ2-7; TRBD1 matches 9 bases. CDR1 is MDHEN, CDR2 SYDVKM, per germline. V gave up 8 bases and J gave up 1 base; unmatched junction bases: 6. The CDR3 covers 14 residues. DNA for the CDR3: TGTGCCAGCCGGGGACAGGGACCGTCCTACGAGCAGTACTTC. Amino acids: CASRGQGPSYEQYF.

The chain joins TRBV11-2 to TRBJ2-7; a weak D match, TRBD1 (5 bases). The CDR3 length is 11 residues. Germline V gene sequence: CDR1 SGHAT, CDR2 FQNNGV. Trimming pared 2 bases from V and 7 bases from J, leaving 6 bases between. This CDR3 is CASSLPGEQYF. In DNA form, the CDR3 reads TGTGCCAGCAGCTTACCAGGGGAGCAGTACTTC. The whole variable domain, filled in from reference TRBV11-2 and TRBJ2-7, reads EAGVAQSPRYKIIEKRQSVAFWCNPISGHATLYWYQQILGQGPKLLIQFQNNGVVDDSQLPKDRFSAERLKGVDSTLKIQPAKLEDSAVYLCASSLPGEQYFGPGTRLTVT.

The chain links TRBV19 to TRBJ1-4; 10 bases match TRBD1. CDR3 size: 14 residues. Germline values: CDR1 LNHDA, CDR2 SQIVND (reference sequence). V lost 6 bases to trimming and J lost 8 bases; unmatched junction nucleotides: 6. CDR3 in amino acids: CASSLGQGNEKLFF. For the CDR3, the DNA is TGTGCCAGTAGCCTGGGACAGGGGAACGAAAAACTGTTTTTT.

The chain joins TRBV7-6 to TRBJ2-3; D ambiguous. V was cut by 0 bases and J by 3 bases, with 10 bases left in between. This CDR3 has 15 residues. CDR1 SGHVS and CDR2 FNYEAQ come from the germline V gene. DNA of the CDR3: TGTGCCAGCAGCTTAGCCCGAGGAAAGACAGATACGCAGTATTTT. Its protein product is CASSLARGKTDTQYF.